One sample yielded the 2 T cell receptor beta chains listed below, sequenced in a study of T-cell reconstitution after alpha-beta-depleted transplantation in children. Unique molecular identifiers were built into the TCRbeta library. TCRdb reprocessed the PCR reads via MiXCR and lists one record per CDR3 protein. The table lists roughly 350,000 distinct CDR3 sequences, about 16% of them singletons, with roughly 40% in the top ten. The source was PBMCs, mostly from graft donor cells, collected 360 days after TCRalphabeta/CD19-depleted stem cell transplant. The receptors originated from a male patient aged 2-15 years who had a stem cell transplant for acute lymphoblastic leukemia, so the T cells may come from the graft donor.

The V and J genes are TRBV5-1 and TRBJ1-5; D is unresolved. V was cut by 2 bases and J by 2 bases, with 5 bases left in between. Germline V gives CDR1 SGHRS, CDR2 YFSETQ. CDR3 size: 13 residues. CDR3 bases: TGCGCCAGCAGCTTTATTGGCAATCAGCCCCAGCATTTT. As protein: CASSFIGNQPQHF.

This clonotype was detected many times. The rearrangement links TRBV5-1 to TRBJ2-3, with 11 bases fitting TRBD1. V trimming: 4 bases; J trimming: 0 bases; junction bases outside the gene matches: 7. Per germline, CDR1 SGHRS and CDR2 YFSETQ. The CDR3 length is 17 residues. The CDR3: CASSPRTGGVSTDTQYF. The DNA of the CDR3 is TGCGCCAGCAGCCCAAGGACAGGGGGCGTGAGCACAGATACGCAGTATTTT.